This T cell receptor (beta chain) stems from a study of T cell responses to AZD1222 COVID-19 vaccine. Study-wide results and limits: A mostly white British donor set with more females was recruited, and clonal diversity was possibly underestimated. Regions left unmutated in variants are reportedly the target of nearly half of spike-specific TCRs.

The table came from immunoSEQ multiplex PCR; TCRdb's copy has only in-frame clones and leaves some out. The sample has 90,000 to 120,000 clones, 88% seen once. On this clone itself: Its antigen is still unknown.

Between the trimmed V and J ends, which lost 4 bases and 0 bases, there was a span of 13 bases. The V gene's germline CDR1 is KGHSH and CDR2 LQKENI. The CDR3 is made up of 15 amino acids. The V gene is TRBV18, the J gene TRBJ2-7; tentative D call: TRBD1 (5 bases). This TCR came from an adult in good health. This specimen was peripheral blood, taken on day 0 of AZD1222 vaccination. For the CDR3, the DNA is TGTGCCAGCTCACGATCAGGGTCCTTCTCCTACGAGCAGTACTTC. This codes for CASSRSGSFSYEQYF.